These 19 T cell receptor beta chains were all obtained from the same sample, sequenced in a study of radiotherapy plus CTLA-4 blockade in lung cancer. Measured with immunoSEQ multiplex PCR; TCRdb has only the in-frame clones, and not every one. The profile covers about 48,000 clones, with roughly 90% appearing a single time and 15% to 20% taken by the ten largest. Source: peripheral blood, taken from a patient treated with radiotherapy plus ipilimumab. The receptor set was obtained from a human donor with non-small cell lung cancer that progressed on radiotherapy plus ipilimumab. Some clones in this sample may be carry-over from other donors' samples.

The rearrangement joins TRBV7-2 to TRBJ2-7; D is possibly TRBD1 (6 bases). The CDR3 totals 15 residues. Between the trimmed V and J ends, which lost 5 bases and 0 bases, there was a span of 14 bases. Germline CDR1 and CDR2: SGHTA and FQGNSA. CDR3 sequence (DNA): TGTGCCAGCAGCACCACAGGGCAAAGCTCCTACGAGCAGTACTTC. This sequence encodes CASSTTGQSSYEQYF.

The sample holds a few counts of this clone. The V call is TRBV4-1, the J call TRBJ2-2, with D hard to call. Trimming left V 2 bases short and J 3 bases short, with 10 bases between. Germline V gives CDR1 MGHRA, CDR2 YSYEKL. The CDR3 covers 15 residues. The CDR3 loop reads CASSQSSVYTGELFF. CDR3 DNA: TGCGCCAGCAGCCAATCGAGCGTGTACACCGGGGAGCTGTTTTTT.

The gene calls are TRBV29-1 and TRBJ1-2; weak D call: TRBD1 (6 bases). Germline values: CDR1 SQVTM, CDR2 ANQGSEA. The CDR3 covers 12 residues. V was clipped by 6 bases and J by 0 bases, with 8 bases between them. This chain's CDR3 is CSVGQANYGYTF. CDR3 nucleotide sequence: TGCAGCGTGGGACAAGCTAACTATGGCTACACCTTC.

The chain joins TRBV15 to TRBJ2-7; a weak D match, TRBD1 (5 bases). In germline, CDR1 is LNHNV, CDR2 YYDKDF (reference sequence). The CDR3 has 12 amino acids. Trimming shortened V by 2 bases and J by 7 bases, and 9 bases separated the two germline ends. The chain's CDR3 is CATSRPNREQYF. In DNA form, the CDR3 reads TGTGCCACCAGCAGACCGAACAGGGAGCAGTACTTC.

This CDR3 is CASSSRTESSEQFF. The CDR3 DNA reads TGTGCCAGCAGTTCCCGCACTGAATCAAGCGAGCAGTTCTTC. The gene calls are TRBV6-5 and TRBJ2-1; the D is unclear. Germline CDR1 reads MNHEY; CDR2 reads SVGAGI. The CDR3 contains 14 residues. Trimming left V 4 bases short and J 10 bases short, with 17 bases between.

The count of this clone is one. The chain combines TRBV29-1 with TRBJ2-5, with 11 bases fitting TRBD1. Trimming took 7 bases from V and 5 from J; bases not matched to a gene: 0. The CDR3 length is 11 residues. Germline V gives CDR1 SQVTM, CDR2 ANQGSEA. In DNA, the CDR3 is TGCAGCGGGGACAGGGGGGAGACCCAGTACTTC. Its protein is CSGDRGETQYF.

This chain joins TRBV9 and TRBJ1-2, with 8 bases that match TRBD1. The CDR3 extends over 14 amino acids. Looked up from germline, CDR1 is SGDLS and CDR2 is YYNGEE. The ends lost 3 bases at V and 6 bases at J; junction bases unmatched: 7. The CDR3 is CASSASRTGNGYTF. DNA of the CDR3: TGTGCCAGCAGCGCAAGCCGGACAGGGAATGGCTACACCTTC.

J is TRBJ1-1 and V is TRBV5-1, with no clear D. Looked up from germline, CDR1 is SGHRS and CDR2 is YFSETQ. This CDR3 has 14 amino acids. The germline V and J ends were trimmed by 4 bases and 3 bases, with 13 bases remaining between them. Written as DNA, the CDR3 is TGCGCCAGCAGCCAGACGACACCGTACACTGAAGCTTTCTTT. It translates to CASSQTTPYTEAFF. The full variable domain, rest sourced from reference TRBV5-1 and TRBJ1-1, is KAGVTQTPRYLIKTRGQQVTLSCSPISGHRSVSWYQQTPGQGLQFLFEYFSETQRNKGNFPGRFSGRQFSNSRSEMNVSTLELGDSALYLCASSQTTPYTEAFFGQGTRLTVV.

The chain recombines TRBV28 with TRBJ2-1, with a weak D call TRBD2 (6 bases). Germline CDR1 and CDR2: MDHEN and SYDVKM. V was cut by 6 bases and J by 2 bases, with 14 bases left in between. The CDR3 sequence is 15 residues long. CDR3 DNA: TGTGCCAGCAGCCAATCCGGGAGACCCTACAATGAGCAGTTCTTC. Amino acids: CASSQSGRPYNEQFF.

Regarding this clone: An end of the junction differs from the germline gene, which may be a read error. The chain has TRBV4-2 and TRBJ2-7; maybe TRBD2 (6 bases). The germline V gene has CDR1 LGHNA and CDR2 YNFKEQ. The CDR3 is 15 residues long. The CDR3 here is CASSQAAGSSYGQYF. DNA of the CDR3: TGTGCCAGCAGCCAAGCCGCCGGGAGCTCCTACGGGCAGTACTTC.

V is TRBV25-1 and J is TRBJ1-2; possible D gene TRBD1, 5 bases. V lost 5 bases and J lost 7, with 17 bases in between. The CDR3 has 14 residues. Germline CDR1 is MGHDK and CDR2 is SYGVNS. The CDR3 DNA reads TGTGCCAGCAGTATTTCGACAGCCTCCTGTGGCTACACCTTC. Its translation is CASSISTASCGYTF.

The sample holds a few counts of this clone. The chain links TRBV9 to TRBJ2-3; 15 bases line up with TRBD2. The germline V gene has CDR1 SGDLS and CDR2 YYNGEE. The CDR3 is made up of 19 amino acids. After removal of 2 bases from V and 6 bases from J, the junction contained 13 bases not matched to a gene. The CDR3 nucleotides read TGTGCCAGCAGCGTGGGGTCGGGACTAGCGGGGGGCACGGTGGATACGCAGTATTTT. It is translated as CASSVGSGLAGGTVDTQYF.

This clone was counted a single time. The chain carries TRBV5-1 and TRBJ1-2; TRBD1 agrees at 12 bases. The CDR3 is 14 amino acids. Germline V lookup: CDR1 SGHRS, CDR2 YFSETQ. V shed 5 bases, J shed 8 bases, and the junction held 7 bases outside the gene matches. The CDR3 reads CASRPGQGAGGYTF. CDR3 nucleotide sequence: TGCGCCAGCAGACCGGGACAGGGGGCAGGGGGCTACACCTTC. Together with reference TRBV5-1 and TRBJ1-2, the CDR3 gives the full variable domain: KAGVTQTPRYLIKTRGQQVTLSCSPISGHRSVSWYQQTPGQGLQFLFEYFSETQRNKGNFPGRFSGRQFSNSRSEMNVSTLELGDSALYLCASRPGQGAGGYTFGSGTRLTVV.

CDR3 bases: TGTGCCAGCAAACAGATGGGGCACGAGCAGTACTTC. Translation: CASKQMGHEQYF. The chain is built from TRBV2 and TRBJ2-7, with a weak D call TRBD1 (5 bases). Trimming stripped 7 bases from V and 5 bases from J, with 12 bases between. The CDR3 contains 12 residues. Per the germline V gene, CDR1 is SNHLY and CDR2 is FYNNEI.

The chain combines TRBV4-3 with TRBJ2-7; the match to TRBD1 covers 7 bases. V lost 1 base and J lost 0; bases outside the gene matches: 0. Germline CDR1 and CDR2: LGHNA and YSLEER. This CDR3 comprises 14 residues. CDR3 in DNA: TGCGCCAGCAGCCAAGGACAGGGCTCCTACGAGCAGTACTTC. It codes for CASSQGQGSYEQYF.

The chain couples TRBV2 to TRBJ2-5, with 10 bases lining up with TRBD2. Germline-derived CDR1 and CDR2 are SNHLY and FYNNEI. This CDR3 has 13 residues. V was clipped by 8 bases and J by 4 bases; unmatched bases: 4. The CDR3 sequence: CASSGLAVETQYF. CDR3 coding DNA: TGTGCCAGCTCCGGACTAGCGGTAGAGACCCAGTACTTC.

The rearrangement joins TRBV14 to TRBJ1-2, with 9 bases identical to TRBD1. The junction had 9 bases not matched to a gene; V was cut back by 6 bases and J by 1 base. The CDR3 is 16 amino acids. The germline CDR1 and CDR2 sequences are SGHDN and FVKESK. The CDR3 loop reads CASSPRPGQGNYGYTF. CDR3 DNA: TGTGCCAGCAGTCCCAGACCGGGACAGGGTAACTATGGCTACACCTTC.

The CDR3 DNA sequence: TGTGCCAGCAGCCCCCGATTGGGAGCTAACTATGGCTACACCTTC. This gives the protein CASSPRLGANYGYTF. J is TRBJ1-2 and V is TRBV14; D not certain. Per germline, CDR1 SGHDN and CDR2 FVKESK. This CDR3 contains 15 residues. V was trimmed by 4 bases and J by 0 bases, leaving 12 bases between them.

The V call is TRBV15, the J call TRBJ1-2; 7 bases fit TRBD1. Germline trimming cut 5 bases from V and 4 bases from J; bases unmatched to any gene: 10. Germline assignment: CDR1 LNHNV and CDR2 YYDKDF (reference sequence). The CDR3 runs 15 residues. The CDR3 is CATSELGDSTYGYTF. DNA of the CDR3: TGTGCCACCAGCGAGTTAGGGGACAGCACCTATGGCTACACCTTC. Combining the CDR3 with reference TRBV15 and TRBJ1-2 gives the whole variable domain DAMVIQNPRYQVTQFGKPVTLSCSQTLNHNVMYWYQQKSSQAPKLLFHYYDKDFNNEADTPDNFQSRRPNTSFCFLDIRSPGLGDTAMYLCATSELGDSTYGYTFGSGTRLTVV.